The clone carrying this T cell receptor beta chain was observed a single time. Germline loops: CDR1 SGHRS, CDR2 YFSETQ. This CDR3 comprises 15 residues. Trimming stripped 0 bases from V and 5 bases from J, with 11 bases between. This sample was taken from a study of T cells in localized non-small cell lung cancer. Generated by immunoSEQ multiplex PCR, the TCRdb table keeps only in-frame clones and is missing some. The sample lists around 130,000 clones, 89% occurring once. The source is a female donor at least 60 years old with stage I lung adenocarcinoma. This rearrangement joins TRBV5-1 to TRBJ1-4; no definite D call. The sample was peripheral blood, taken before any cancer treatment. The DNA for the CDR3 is TGCGCCAGCAGCTTGGGGGGAGCGGGAAATGAAAAACTGTTTTTT. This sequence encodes CASSLGGAGNEKLFF.